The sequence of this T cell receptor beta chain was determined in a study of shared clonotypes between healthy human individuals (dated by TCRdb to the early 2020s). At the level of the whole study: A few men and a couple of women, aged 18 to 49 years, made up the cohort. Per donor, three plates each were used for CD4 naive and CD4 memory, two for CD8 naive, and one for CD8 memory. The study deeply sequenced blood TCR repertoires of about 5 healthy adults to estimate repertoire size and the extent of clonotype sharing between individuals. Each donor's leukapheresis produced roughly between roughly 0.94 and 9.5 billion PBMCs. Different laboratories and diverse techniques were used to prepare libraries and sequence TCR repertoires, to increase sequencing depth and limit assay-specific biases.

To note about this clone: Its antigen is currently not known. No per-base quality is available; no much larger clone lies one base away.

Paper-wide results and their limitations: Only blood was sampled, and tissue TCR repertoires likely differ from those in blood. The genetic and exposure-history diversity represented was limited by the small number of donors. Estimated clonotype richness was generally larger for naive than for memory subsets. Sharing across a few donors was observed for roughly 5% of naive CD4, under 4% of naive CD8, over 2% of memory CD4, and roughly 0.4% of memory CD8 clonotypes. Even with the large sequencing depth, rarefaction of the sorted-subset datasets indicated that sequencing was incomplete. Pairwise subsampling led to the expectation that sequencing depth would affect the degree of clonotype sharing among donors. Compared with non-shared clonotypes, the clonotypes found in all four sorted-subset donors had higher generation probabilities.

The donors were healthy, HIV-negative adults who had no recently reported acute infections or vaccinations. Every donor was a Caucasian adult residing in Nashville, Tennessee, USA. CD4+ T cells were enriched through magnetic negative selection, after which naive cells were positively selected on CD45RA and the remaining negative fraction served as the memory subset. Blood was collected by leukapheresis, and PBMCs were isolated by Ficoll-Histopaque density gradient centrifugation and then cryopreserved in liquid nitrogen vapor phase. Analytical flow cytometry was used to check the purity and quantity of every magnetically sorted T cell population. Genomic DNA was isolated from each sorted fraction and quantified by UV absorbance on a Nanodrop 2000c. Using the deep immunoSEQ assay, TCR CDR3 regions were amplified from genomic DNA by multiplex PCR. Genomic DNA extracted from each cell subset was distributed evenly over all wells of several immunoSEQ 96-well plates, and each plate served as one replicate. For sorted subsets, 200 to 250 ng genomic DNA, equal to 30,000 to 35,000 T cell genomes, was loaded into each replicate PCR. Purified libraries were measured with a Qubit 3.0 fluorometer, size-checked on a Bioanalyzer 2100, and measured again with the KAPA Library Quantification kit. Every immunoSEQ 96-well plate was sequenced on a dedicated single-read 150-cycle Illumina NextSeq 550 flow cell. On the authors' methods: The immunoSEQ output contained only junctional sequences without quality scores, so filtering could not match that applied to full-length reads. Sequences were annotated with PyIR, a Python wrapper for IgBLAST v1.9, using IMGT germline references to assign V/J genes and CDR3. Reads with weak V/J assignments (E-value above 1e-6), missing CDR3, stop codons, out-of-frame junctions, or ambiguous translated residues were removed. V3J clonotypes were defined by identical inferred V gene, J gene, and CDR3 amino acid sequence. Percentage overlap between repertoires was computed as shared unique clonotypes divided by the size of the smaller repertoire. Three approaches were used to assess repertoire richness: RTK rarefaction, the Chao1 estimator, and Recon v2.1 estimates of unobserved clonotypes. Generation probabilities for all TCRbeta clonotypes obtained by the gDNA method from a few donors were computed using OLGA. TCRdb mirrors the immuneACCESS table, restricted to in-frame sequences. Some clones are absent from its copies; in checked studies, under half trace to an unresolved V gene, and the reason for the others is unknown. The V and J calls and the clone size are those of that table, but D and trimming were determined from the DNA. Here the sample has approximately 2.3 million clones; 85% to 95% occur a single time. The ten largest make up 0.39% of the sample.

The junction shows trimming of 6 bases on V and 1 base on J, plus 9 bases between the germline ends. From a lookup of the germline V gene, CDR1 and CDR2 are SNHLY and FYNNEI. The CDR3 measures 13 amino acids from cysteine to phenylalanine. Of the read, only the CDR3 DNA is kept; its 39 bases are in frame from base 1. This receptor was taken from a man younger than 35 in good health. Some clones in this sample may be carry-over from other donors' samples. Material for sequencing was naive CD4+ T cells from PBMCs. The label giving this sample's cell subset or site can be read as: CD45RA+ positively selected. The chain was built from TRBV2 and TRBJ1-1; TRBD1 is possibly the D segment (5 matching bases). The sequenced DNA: TGTGCCAGCAGGGGACCGAGGAACACTGAAGCTTTCTTT. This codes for CASRGPRNTEAFF.